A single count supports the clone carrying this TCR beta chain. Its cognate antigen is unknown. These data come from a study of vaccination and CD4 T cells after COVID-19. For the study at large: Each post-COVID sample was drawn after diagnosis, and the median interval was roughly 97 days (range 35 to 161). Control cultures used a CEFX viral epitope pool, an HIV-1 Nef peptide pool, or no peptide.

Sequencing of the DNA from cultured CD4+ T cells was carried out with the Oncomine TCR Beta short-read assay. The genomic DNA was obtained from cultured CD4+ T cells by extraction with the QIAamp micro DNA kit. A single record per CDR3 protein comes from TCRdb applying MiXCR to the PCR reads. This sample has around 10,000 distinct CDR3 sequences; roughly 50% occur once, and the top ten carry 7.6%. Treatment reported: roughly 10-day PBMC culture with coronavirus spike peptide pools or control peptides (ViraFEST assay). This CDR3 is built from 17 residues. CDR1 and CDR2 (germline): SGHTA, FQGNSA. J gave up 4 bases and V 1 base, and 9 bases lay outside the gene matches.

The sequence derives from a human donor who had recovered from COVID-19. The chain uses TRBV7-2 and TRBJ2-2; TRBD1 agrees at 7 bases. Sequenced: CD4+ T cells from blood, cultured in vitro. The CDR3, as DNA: TGTGCCAGCAGCTTAGTACCGGCAGGGGGAAGCACCGGGGAGCTGTTTTTT. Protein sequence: CASSLVPAGGSTGELFF.